A selection of T cell receptor beta chains follows, all from one sample in a study of PD-1 blockade in mismatch repair-deficient tumors. The repertoire was sequenced with immunoSEQ multiplex PCR; TCRdb's copy has only in-frame clones and lacks some. The table includes around 120,000 clones, roughly 90% detected once. This specimen consisted of peripheral blood, obtained approximately 71 weeks after starting pembrolizumab. The receptor set was obtained from an adult with mismatch repair-deficient cancer. Each CDR3 is given with its conserved first and last residue. D genes are given only for firm matches. Clone size appears in some rows only: once, few, many, or a class for an expanded clone.

d_call,j_call,cdr3_length,v_call,clone_size,cdr3_nt,cdr3_aa
NA,TRBJ2-1,14,TRBV10-3,once,TGTGCCATCAGTGATCCCCTCGTAGGGAATGAGCAGTTCTTC,CAISDPLVGNEQFF
NA,TRBJ2-1,15,TRBV9,NA,TGTGCCAGCAGCGTAGGCGGGGAGAGGGTCGATGAGCAGTTCTTC,CASSVGGERVDEQFF
TRBD2,TRBJ2-3,16,TRBV9,once,TGTGCCAGCAGCGGTCTAGCGGGAGGTAGCACAGATACGCAGTATTTT,CASSGLAGGSTDTQYF
NA,TRBJ2-1,11,TRBV9,NA,TGTGCCAGCAGCGTAAGGGATGAGCAGTTCTTC,CASSVRDEQFF
NA,TRBJ1-5,15,TRBV9,NA,TGTGCCAGCAGCGTGTCGGGATTGGGCAATCAGCCCCAGCATTTT,CASSVSGLGNQPQHF
NA,TRBJ2-7,15,TRBV6-6,few,TGTGCCAGCAGTTACTCGACCGGGGCGAGGAACGAGCAGTACTTC,CASSYSTGARNEQYF
TRBD1,TRBJ1-1,15,TRBV27,NA,TGTGCCAGCAGTTACTCAGGGGGCCCCGGCACTGAAGCTTTCTTT,CASSYSGGPGTEAFF
NA,TRBJ2-3,11,TRBV5-4,NA,TGTGCCAGCACAGAGTCAGATACGCAGTATTTT,CASTESDTQYF
NA,TRBJ2-5,13,TRBV15,NA,TGTGCCACCAGCAGAGGCTTCCAAGAGACCCAGTACTTC,CATSRGFQETQYF
TRBD2,TRBJ2-3,15,TRBV6-5,NA,TGTGCCAGCAGTCGACTAGCGGGAGGTAGAGATACGCAGTATTTT,CASSRLAGGRDTQYF
NA,TRBJ2-2,15,TRBV21-1,NA,TGTGCCAGCAGCAATTTGCGGGAGAACACCGGGGAGCTGTTTTTT,CASSNLRENTGELFF
TRBD1,TRBJ2-1,15,TRBV28,NA,TGTGCCAGCCTAATTGGGGGACAGGGTACGAATGAGCAGTTCTTC,CASLIGGQGTNEQFF
NA,TRBJ1-3,13,TRBV10-3,NA,TGTGCCATCAGTGAATGGGATGGAAACACCATATATTTT,CAISEWDGNTIYF
TRBD1,TRBJ1-2,13,TRBV5-1,NA,TGCGCCAGCAGCTCGGGACAGGGAGAAGGCTACACCTTC,CASSSGQGEGYTF
NA,TRBJ2-7,14,TRBV5-6,NA,TGTGCCAGCAGCTATACCGGGAACTCCTACGAGCAGTACTTC,CASSYTGNSYEQYF
TRBD1,TRBJ1-1,12,TRBV29-1,NA,TGCAGCCTTTCAGGGGGCGGCCCTGAAGCTTTCTTT,CSLSGGGPEAFF
NA,TRBJ2-5,14,TRBV7-6,NA,TGTGCCAGCAGCTTAGGGTTAGGGGTCGAGACCCAGTACTTC,CASSLGLGVETQYF
NA,TRBJ1-2,15,TRBV27,NA,TGTGCCAGCAGTCCCCCCGGCATAGCTAACTATGGCTACACCTTC,CASSPPGIANYGYTF
NA,TRBJ2-7,15,TRBV6-1,NA,TGTGCCAGCAGTGACCGGGACGGCGGTTCCTACGAGCAGTACTTC,CASSDRDGGSYEQYF
TRBD2,TRBJ2-5,16,TRBV5-6,NA,TGTGCCAGCAGCTTTGACGGCGGGAGGGGACAGGAGACCCAGTACTTC,CASSFDGGRGQETQYF
NA,TRBJ1-5,14,TRBV6-1,NA,TGTGCCAGCAGTGAAGGGGGCGGCAATCAGCCCCAGCATTTT,CASSEGGGNQPQHF
NA,TRBJ1-2,13,TRBV7-2,NA,TGTGCCAGCAGCTTAGCTGATAGGGATGGCTACACCTTC,CASSLADRDGYTF
TRBD2,TRBJ2-7,15,TRBV5-1,NA,TGCGCCAGCAGCTTGGCCCCGGGAGGGCCCTACGAGCAGTACTTC,CASSLAPGGPYEQYF
NA,TRBJ2-7,12,TRBV29-1,NA,TGCAGCGTTCTCCAGGGGCCCTACGAGCAGTACTTC,CSVLQGPYEQYF
NA,TRBJ2-3,17,TRBV4-1,NA,TGCGCCAGCAGCCAAGGCCCCGCGGCGATTGTAACAGATACGCAGTATTTT,CASSQGPAAIVTDTQYF
NA,TRBJ1-5,13,TRBV6-6,NA,TGTGCCAGCAGTTACGGGTCCAGCCAGCCCCAGCATTTT,CASSYGSSQPQHF
TRBD1,TRBJ2-7,15,TRBV5-5,NA,TGTGCCAGCAGCCTCCGGGACAGGGGGGGCTACGAGCAGTACTTC,CASSLRDRGGYEQYF
NA,TRBJ2-5,15,TRBV2,NA,TGTGCCAGCAGTTCAGGACAGGGAGGGGGAGAGACCCAGTACTTC,CASSSGQGGGETQYF
NA,TRBJ2-7,12,TRBV5-1,few,TGCGCCAGCAGCCAGAGAGGTTACGAGCAGTACTTC,CASSQRGYEQYF
NA,TRBJ2-2,16,TRBV7-8,NA,TGTGCCAGCAGCCCGGGGGCTACAGGGGCCACCGGGGAGCTGTTTTTT,CASSPGATGATGELFF
NA,TRBJ2-1,13,TRBV21-1,NA,TGTGCCAGCAGCCCGGGACCGAACAATGAGCAGTTCTTC,CASSPGPNNEQFF
NA,TRBJ2-7,16,TRBV4-3,NA,TGCGCCAGCAGCCAAGGCGCGATCAGCGGGTGGAACGAGCAGTACTTC,CASSQGAISGWNEQYF
TRBD2,TRBJ2-3,18,TRBV7-8,NA,TGTGCCAGCAGCGGCGCCGGGACTAGCGGGGCCCCCACAGATACGCAGTATTTT,CASSGAGTSGAPTDTQYF
NA,TRBJ2-2,12,TRBV5-6,NA,TGTGCCAGCAGCTGGAGTGCCGGGGAGCTGTTTTTT,CASSWSAGELFF
TRBD2,TRBJ2-2,17,TRBV28,NA,TGTGCCAGCAGTTTCCCCCGGGGGGGGGCGCGGACCGGGGAGCTGTTTTTT,CASSFPRGGARTGELFF
NA,TRBJ2-7,14,TRBV27,NA,TGTGCCAGCAAACTCTCTGGGACTCTAAACGAGCAGTACTTC,CASKLSGTLNEQYF
TRBD2,TRBJ2-1,15,TRBV13,NA,TGTGCCAGCAGCTTAGGGCTAGCGGGATATAATGAGCAGTTCTTC,CASSLGLAGYNEQFF
NA,TRBJ2-1,14,TRBV5-1,NA,TGCGCCAGCAGCTTTTATACAGGGTACAATGAGCAGTTCTTC,CASSFYTGYNEQFF
NA,TRBJ2-5,14,TRBV7-3,NA,TGTGCCAGCAGCTTAACCGGGGGCCCGGAGACCCAGTACTTC,CASSLTGGPETQYF
TRBD1,TRBJ2-5,16,TRBV6-6,NA,TGTGCCAGCAGTTACAGGGGGCGCCTCGTACGGGAGACCCAGTACTTC,CASSYRGRLVRETQYF
TRBD2,TRBJ2-2,14,TRBV4-1,once,TGCGCCAGCGCCATTCGGGAGGGGGCCGGGGAGCTGTTTTTT,CASAIREGAGELFF
TRBD1,TRBJ2-7,15,TRBV4-1,NA,TGCGCCAGCAGCCACTCACGACAGGGGGCCTACGAGCAGTACTTC,CASSHSRQGAYEQYF